This paragraph reports one T cell receptor beta chain. This specimen comes from a study of blood T cell repertoires in COVID-19. In the study overall: The United States, Italy and Spain provided the acute and convalescent COVID-19 samples. T cells, B-cell-depleted T cells, or PBMCs provided the cDNA or gDNA that served as material.

Original handling: Estimation of nucleated cell counts relied on the amplification of reference gene primers. Produced via immunoSEQ multiplex PCR; TCRdb's table is partial and in-frame only. V, J and clone size reflect that table, while D and trimming were determined from the DNA. The sample lists approximately 150,000 clones; 87% were seen once. The junction had 4 bases not matched to a gene; V was cut back by 6 bases and J by 3 bases. Germline values: CDR1 SNHLY, CDR2 FYNNEI. The CDR3 consists of 14 residues. The chain couples TRBV2 to TRBJ1-4; 7 nucleotides line up with TRBD1. Sequences were obtained from peripheral blood. The receptor was isolated from a woman aged 55-70 years who had recovered from COVID-19. The CDR3 spells CASRSQGPNEKLFF. In nucleotides, the CDR3 is TGTGCCAGCAGATCACAGGGGCCTAATGAAAAACTGTTTTTT.